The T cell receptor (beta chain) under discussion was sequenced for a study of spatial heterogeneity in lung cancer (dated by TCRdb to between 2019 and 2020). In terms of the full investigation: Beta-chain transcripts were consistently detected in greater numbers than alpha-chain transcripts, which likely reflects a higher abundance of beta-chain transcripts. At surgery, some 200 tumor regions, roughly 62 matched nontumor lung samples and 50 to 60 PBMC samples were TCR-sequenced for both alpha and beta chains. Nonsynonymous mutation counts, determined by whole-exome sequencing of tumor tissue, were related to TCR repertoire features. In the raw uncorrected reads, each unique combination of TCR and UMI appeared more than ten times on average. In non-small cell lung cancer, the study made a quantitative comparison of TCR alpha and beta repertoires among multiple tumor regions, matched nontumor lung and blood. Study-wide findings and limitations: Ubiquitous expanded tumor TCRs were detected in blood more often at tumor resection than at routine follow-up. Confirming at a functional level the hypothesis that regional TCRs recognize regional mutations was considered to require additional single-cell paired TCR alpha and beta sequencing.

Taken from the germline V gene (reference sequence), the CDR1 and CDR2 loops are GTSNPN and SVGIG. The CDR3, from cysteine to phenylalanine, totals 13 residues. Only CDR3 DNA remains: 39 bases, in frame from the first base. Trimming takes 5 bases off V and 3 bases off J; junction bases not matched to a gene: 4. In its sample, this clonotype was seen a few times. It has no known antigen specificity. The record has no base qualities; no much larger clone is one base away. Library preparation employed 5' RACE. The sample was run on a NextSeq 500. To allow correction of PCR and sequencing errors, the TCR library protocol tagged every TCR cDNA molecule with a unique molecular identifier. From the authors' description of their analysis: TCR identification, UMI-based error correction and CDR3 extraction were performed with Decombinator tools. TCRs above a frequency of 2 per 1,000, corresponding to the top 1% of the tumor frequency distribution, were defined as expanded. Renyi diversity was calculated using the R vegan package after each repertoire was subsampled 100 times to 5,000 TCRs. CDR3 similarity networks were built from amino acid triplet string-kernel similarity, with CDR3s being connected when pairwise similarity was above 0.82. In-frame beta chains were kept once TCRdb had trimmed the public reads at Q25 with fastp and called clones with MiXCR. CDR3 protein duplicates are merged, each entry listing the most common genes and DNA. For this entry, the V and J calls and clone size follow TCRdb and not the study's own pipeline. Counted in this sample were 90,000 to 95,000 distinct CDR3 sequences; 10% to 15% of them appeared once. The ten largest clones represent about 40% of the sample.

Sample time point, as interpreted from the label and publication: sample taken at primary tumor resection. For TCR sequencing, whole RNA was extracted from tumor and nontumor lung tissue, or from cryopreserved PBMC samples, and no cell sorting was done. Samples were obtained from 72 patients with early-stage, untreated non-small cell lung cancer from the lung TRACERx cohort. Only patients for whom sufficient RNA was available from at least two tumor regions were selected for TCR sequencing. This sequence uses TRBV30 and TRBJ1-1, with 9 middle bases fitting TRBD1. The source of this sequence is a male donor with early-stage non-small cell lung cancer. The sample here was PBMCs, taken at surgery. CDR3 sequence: CAWDRGRDTEAFF. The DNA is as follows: TGTGCCTGGGACAGGGGGAGGGACACTGAAGCTTTCTTT.